This T cell receptor (beta chain) was observed in a study of T cells in localized non-small cell lung cancer. Study observations and caveats: Without multi-region sequencing, intratumor heterogeneity could not be excluded. In adjacent lung appeared a median 57 of the top 100 tumor clones.

The trim removed 2 bases at V and 6 bases at J, leaving 7 bases unmatched. The CDR3 length is 14 residues. The germline V gene has CDR1 SGHRS and CDR2 YFSETQ. TCRdb's table, derived via immunoSEQ multiplex PCR, lists solely in-frame clones and lacks some. Among 50,000 to 65,000 clones, roughly 75% were seen once, and the ten largest hold 4.5% to 5.5%. In the case of this clone: Antigen specificity is unknown.

The receptor's source is a woman between 40 and 69 years old with stage II lung adenocarcinoma. This rearrangement joins TRBV5-1 to TRBJ1-1; 7 bases agree with TRBD1. Sample: PBMCs, taken before any cancer treatment. CDR3 residues: CASSLTGQVAEAFF. In nucleotides, the CDR3 is TGCGCCAGCAGCTTAACAGGACAGGTAGCTGAAGCTTTCTTT.